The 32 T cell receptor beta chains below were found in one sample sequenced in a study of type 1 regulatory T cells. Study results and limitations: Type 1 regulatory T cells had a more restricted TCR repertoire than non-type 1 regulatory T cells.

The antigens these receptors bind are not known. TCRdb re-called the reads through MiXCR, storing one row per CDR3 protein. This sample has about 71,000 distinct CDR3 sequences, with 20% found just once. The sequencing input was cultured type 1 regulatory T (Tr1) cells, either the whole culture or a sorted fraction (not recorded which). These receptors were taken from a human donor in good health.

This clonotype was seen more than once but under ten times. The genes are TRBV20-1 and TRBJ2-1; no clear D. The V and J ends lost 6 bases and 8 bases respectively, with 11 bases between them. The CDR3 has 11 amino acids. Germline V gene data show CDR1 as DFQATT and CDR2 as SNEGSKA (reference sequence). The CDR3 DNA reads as TGCAGTGCCAAACCCCCACATGAGCAGTTCTTC. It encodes CSAKPPHEQFF.

The CDR3 DNA is TGTGCCAGCAGTGACCCGGGACAGGGGTTCGGGGAGCTGTTTTTT. This encodes CASSDPGQGFGELFF. The chain links TRBV6-1 to TRBJ2-2; TRBD1 matches 10 bases. The V segment lost 3 bases and the J segment 7 bases; nucleotides outside the gene matches: 5. The CDR3 contains 15 residues. Germline V gene sequence: CDR1 MNHNS, CDR2 SASEGT.

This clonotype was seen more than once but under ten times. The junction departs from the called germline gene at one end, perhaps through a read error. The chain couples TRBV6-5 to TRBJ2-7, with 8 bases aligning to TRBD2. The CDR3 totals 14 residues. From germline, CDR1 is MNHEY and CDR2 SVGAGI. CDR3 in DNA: TGCGCCAGCAGCCCGGGACTAGGGGTCCACGAGCAGTACTTC. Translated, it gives CASSPGLGVHEQYF.

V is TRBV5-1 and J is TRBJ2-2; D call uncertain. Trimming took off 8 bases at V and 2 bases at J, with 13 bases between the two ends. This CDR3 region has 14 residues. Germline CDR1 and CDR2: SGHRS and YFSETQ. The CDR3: CASKDGLNTGELFF. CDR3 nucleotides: TGCGCCAGTAAGGACGGTTTAAACACCGGGGAGCTGTTTTTT. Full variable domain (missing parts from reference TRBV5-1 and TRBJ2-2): KAGVTQTPRYLIKTRGQQVTLSCSPISGHRSVSWYQQTPGQGLQFLFEYFSETQRNKGNFPGRFSGRQFSNSRSEMNVSTLELGDSALYLCASKDGLNTGELFFGEGSRLTVL.

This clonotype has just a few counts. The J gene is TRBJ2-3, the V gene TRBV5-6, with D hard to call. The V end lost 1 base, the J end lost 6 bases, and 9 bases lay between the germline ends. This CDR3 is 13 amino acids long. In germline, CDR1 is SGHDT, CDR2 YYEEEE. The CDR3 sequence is CASSLSGSDTQYF. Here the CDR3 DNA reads TGTGCCAGCAGCTTGTCAGGCTCCGATACGCAGTATTTT.

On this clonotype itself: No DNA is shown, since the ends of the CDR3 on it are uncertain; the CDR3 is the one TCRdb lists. CDR3 sequence reads: CASSYDTNTEAFFGNQPQHF. This sequence joins TRBV7-3 and TRBJ1-5. Germline CDR1 reads SGHTA; CDR2 reads FQGTGA. The CDR3 has 20 amino acids, counting both end residues.

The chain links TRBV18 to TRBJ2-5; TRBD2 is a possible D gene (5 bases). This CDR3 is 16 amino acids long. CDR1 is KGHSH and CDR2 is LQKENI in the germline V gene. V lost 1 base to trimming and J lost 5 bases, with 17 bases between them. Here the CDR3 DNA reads TGTGCCAGCTCACCACGGATTCCAGGTCGGGATGAGACCCAGTACTTC. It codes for CASSPRIPGRDETQYF.

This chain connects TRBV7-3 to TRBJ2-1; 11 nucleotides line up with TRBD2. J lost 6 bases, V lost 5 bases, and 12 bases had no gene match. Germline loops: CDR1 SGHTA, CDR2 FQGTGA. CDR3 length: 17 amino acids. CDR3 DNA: TGTGCCAGCAGCAAAGTAGCGGGAGGGCCGAGGGGCAATGAGCAGTTCTTC. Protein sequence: CASSKVAGGPRGNEQFF.

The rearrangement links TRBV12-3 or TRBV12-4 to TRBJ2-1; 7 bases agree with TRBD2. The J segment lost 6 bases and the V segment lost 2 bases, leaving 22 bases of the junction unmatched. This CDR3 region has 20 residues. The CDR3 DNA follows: TGTGCCAGCAGTTTACGGGGGAAGCAGCTGACTAGCCGTCCCTCCAATGAGCAGTTCTTC. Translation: CASSLRGKQLTSRPSNEQFF.

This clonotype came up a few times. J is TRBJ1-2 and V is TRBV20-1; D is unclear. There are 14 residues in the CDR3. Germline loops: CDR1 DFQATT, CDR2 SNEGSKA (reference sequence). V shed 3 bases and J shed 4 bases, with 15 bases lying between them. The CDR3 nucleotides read TGCAGTGCTAGGGCGCCTTTGGCCGGCTATGGCTACACCTTC. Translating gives CSARAPLAGYGYTF.

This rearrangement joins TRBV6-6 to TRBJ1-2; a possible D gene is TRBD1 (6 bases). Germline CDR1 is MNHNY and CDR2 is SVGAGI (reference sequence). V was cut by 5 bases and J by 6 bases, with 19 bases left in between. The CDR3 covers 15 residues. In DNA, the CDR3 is TGTGCCAGCAGTGATAGGGGGTCCGAGTGGAATGGCTACACCTTC. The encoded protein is CASSDRGSEWNGYTF.

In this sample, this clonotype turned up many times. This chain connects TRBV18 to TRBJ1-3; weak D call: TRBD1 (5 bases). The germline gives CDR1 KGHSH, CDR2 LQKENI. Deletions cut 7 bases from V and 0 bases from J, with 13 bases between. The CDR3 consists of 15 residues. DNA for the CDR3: TGTGCCAGCTTCCCCGGGGCGAGCTCTGGAAACACCATATATTTT. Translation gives CASFPGASSGNTIYF.

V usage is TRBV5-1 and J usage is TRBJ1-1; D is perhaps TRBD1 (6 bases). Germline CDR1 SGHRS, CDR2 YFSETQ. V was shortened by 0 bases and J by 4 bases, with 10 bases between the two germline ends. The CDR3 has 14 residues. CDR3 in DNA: TGCGCCAGCAGCTTGGCGAGGGGGGGCACTGAAGCTTTCTTT. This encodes CASSLARGGTEAFF.

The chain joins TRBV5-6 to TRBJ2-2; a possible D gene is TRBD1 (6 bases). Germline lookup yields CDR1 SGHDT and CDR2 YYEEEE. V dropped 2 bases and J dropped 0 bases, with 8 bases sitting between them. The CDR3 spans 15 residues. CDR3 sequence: CASSFQGTNTGELFF. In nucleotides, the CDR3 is TGTGCCAGCAGCTTTCAGGGGACGAACACCGGGGAGCTGTTTTTT.

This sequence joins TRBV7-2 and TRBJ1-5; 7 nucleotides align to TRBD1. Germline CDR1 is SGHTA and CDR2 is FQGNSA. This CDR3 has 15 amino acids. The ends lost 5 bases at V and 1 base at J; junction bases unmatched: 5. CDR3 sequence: CASSPKQGSNQPQHF. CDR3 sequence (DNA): TGTGCCAGCAGCCCAAAACAGGGGAGCAATCAGCCCCAGCATTTT.

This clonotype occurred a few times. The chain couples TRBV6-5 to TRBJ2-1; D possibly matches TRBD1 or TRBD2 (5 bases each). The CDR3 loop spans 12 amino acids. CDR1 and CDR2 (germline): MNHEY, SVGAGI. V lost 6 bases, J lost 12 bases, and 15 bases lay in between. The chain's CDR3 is CASSPTGTGQFF. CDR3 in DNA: TGTGCCAGCAGCCCTACCGGGACGGGGCAGTTCTTC.

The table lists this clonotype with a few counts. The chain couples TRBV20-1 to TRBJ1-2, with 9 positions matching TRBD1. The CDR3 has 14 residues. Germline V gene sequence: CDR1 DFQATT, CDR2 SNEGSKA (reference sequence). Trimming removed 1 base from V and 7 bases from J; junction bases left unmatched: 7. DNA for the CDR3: TGCAGTGCTAGAGTGGGGGACAGGGTTTTTGGCTACACCTTC. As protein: CSARVGDRVFGYTF.

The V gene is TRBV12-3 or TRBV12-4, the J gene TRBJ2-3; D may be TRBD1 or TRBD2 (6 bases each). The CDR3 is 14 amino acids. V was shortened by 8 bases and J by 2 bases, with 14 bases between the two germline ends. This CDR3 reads CASWGAISTDTQYF. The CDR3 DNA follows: TGTGCCAGCTGGGGGGCCATATCCACAGATACGCAGTATTTT.

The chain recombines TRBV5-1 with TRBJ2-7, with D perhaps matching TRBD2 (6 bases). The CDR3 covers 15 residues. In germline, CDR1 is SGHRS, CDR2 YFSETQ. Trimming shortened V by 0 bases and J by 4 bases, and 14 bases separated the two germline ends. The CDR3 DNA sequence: TGCGCCAGCAGCTTGGCCACGGGAGCTGAGTACGAGCAGTACTTC. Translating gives CASSLATGAEYEQYF.

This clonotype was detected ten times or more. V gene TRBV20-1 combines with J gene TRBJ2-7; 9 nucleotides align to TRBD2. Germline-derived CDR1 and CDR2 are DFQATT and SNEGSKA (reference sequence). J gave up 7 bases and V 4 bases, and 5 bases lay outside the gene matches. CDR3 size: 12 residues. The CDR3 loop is CSATAGGWEQYF. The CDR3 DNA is TGCAGTGCTACTGCGGGAGGGTGGGAGCAGTACTTC.

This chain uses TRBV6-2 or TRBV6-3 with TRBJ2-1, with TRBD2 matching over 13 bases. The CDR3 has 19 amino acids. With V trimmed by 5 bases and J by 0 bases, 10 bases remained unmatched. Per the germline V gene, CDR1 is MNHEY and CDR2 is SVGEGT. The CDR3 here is CASSANIGTSGNSYNEQFF. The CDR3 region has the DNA TGTGCCAGCAGTGCCAACATTGGGACTAGCGGGAACTCCTACAATGAGCAGTTCTTC.

The CDR3 protein is CASSYRQYNEQFF. CDR3 sequence (DNA): TGTGCCAGCAGTTACAGGCAGTACAATGAGCAGTTCTTC. The rearrangement links TRBV6-2 or TRBV6-3 to TRBJ2-1; D call uncertain. CDR1 and CDR2 (germline): MNHEY, SVGEGT. With 2 bases removed from V and 4 bases from J, the gap between germline ends came to 6 bases. The CDR3 sequence is 13 residues long.

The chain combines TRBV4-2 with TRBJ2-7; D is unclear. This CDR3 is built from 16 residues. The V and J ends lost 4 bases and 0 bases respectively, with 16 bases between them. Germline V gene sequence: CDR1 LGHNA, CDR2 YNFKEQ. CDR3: CASSRDLAESSYEQYF. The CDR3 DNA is TGTGCCAGCAGCCGAGACTTGGCGGAGAGCTCCTACGAGCAGTACTTC.

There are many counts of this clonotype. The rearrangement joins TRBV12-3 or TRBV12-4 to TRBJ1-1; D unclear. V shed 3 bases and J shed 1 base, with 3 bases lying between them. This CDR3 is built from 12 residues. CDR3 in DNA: TGTGCCAGCAGTTTGGGGAACACTGAAGCTTTCTTT. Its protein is CASSLGNTEAFF.

The CDR3 coding sequence is TGTGCCAGCAGCTTATTAGCGGGAGCTCAGTACGAGCAGTACTTC. As protein: CASSLLAGAQYEQYF. V is TRBV7-9 and J is TRBJ2-7; 9 nucleotides agree with TRBD2. The V segment lost 2 bases and the J segment 4 bases; nucleotides outside the gene matches: 6. This CDR3 region has 15 residues. Germline assignment: CDR1 SEHNR and CDR2 FQNEAQ (reference sequence).

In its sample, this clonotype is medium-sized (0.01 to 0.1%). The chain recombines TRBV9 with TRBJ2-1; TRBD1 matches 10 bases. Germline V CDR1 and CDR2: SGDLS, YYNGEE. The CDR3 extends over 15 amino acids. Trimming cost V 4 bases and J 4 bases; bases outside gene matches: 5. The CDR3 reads CASSLDRGQYNEQFF. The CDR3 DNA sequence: TGTGCCAGCAGCCTCGACAGGGGGCAATACAATGAGCAGTTCTTC.

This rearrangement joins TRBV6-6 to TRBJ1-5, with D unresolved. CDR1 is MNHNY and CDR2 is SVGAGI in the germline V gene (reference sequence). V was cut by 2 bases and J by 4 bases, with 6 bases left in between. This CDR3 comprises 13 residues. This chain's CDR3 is CASSYDQNQPQHF. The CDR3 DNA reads TGTGCCAGCAGTTACGACCAGAATCAGCCCCAGCATTTT.

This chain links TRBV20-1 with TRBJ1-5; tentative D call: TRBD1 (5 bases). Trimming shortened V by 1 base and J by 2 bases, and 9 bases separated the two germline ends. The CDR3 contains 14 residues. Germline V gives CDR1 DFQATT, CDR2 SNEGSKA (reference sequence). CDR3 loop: CSARASQGNQPQHF. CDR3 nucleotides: TGCAGTGCTAGAGCATCACAGGGCAATCAGCCCCAGCATTTT.

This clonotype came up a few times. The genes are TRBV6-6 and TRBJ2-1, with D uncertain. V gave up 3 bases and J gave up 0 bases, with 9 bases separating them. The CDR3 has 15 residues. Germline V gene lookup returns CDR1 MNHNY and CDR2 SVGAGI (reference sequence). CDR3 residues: CASSYGAHSYNEQFF. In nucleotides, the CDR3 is TGTGCCAGCAGTTATGGAGCGCACTCCTACAATGAGCAGTTCTTC.

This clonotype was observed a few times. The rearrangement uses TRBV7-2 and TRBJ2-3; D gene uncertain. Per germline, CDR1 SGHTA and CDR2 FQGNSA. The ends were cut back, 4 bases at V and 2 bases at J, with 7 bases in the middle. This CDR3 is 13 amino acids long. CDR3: CASSSSYTDTQYF. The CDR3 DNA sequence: TGTGCCAGCAGCTCCTCCTACACAGATACGCAGTATTTT.

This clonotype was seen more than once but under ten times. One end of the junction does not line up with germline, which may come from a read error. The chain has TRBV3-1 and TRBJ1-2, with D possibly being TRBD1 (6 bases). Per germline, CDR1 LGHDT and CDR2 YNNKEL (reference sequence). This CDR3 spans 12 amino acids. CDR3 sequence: CASRNPGQSTYF. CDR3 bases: TGTGCCAGCAGGAATCCAGGACAGAGTACCTACTTC.

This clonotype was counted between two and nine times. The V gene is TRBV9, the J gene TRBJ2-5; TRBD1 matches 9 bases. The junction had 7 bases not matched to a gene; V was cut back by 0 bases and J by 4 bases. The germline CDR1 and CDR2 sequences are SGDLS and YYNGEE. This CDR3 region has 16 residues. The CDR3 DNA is TGTGCCAGCAGCGTAGCTCAGGGACAGGGTGGAGAGACCCAGTACTTC. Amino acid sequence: CASSVAQGQGGETQYF.